The 22 T cell receptor beta chains below come from one sample, sequenced in a study of identical twins. One entry per CDR3 protein, called by TCRdb with MiXCR from the 5' RACE reads. The table includes 310,000 or so distinct CDR3 sequences, about 8% detected once. These same records also appear under a second study, on yellow fever vaccine responses in identical twins.

Sequencing input: memory (CD45RO+) T cells sorted from blood. The receptor source for this set is a woman younger than 35 in good health.

V usage is TRBV7-6 and J usage is TRBJ2-4; D is tentatively TRBD1 or TRBD2 (6 bases each). The germline gives CDR1 SGHVS, CDR2 FNYEAQ. The ends were cut back, 1 base at V and 3 bases at J, with 13 bases in the middle. The CDR3 contains 16 residues. CDR3 amino acids: CASSLEGGRGKNIQYF. As DNA, the CDR3 is TGTGCCAGCAGCTTAGAGGGGGGCCGGGGCAAAAACATTCAGTACTTC. The variable domain in full, with the rest retrieved from reference TRBV7-6 and TRBJ2-4, is GAGVSQSPRYKVTKRGQDVALRCDPISGHVSLYWYRQALGQGPEFLTYFNYEAQQDKSGLPNDRFSAERPEGSISTLTIQRTEQRDSAMYRCASSLEGGRGKNIQYFGAGTRLSVL.

This clonotype was observed many times. The chain recombines TRBV20-1 with TRBJ2-1; 8 bases agree with TRBD1. V dropped 6 bases and J dropped 8; count of bases not matched to a gene: 12. The germline V gene encodes CDR1 DFQATT and CDR2 SNEGSKA (reference sequence). The CDR3 contains 14 residues. CDR3 in amino acids: CSASGQGHVDEQFF. CDR3 sequence (DNA): TGCAGTGCGTCCGGACAGGGACACGTGGATGAGCAGTTCTTC.

In DNA, the CDR3 is TGTGCCAGCAGCCAAGGTTCCACAGGTCCCCCGGAGGCCCAGTACTTC. Its translation is CASSQGSTGPPEAQYF. The chain links TRBV4-2 to TRBJ2-5; D may match TRBD1 or TRBD2 (5 bases each). Germline CDR1 and CDR2: LGHNA and YNFKEQ. With 1 base removed from V and 9 bases from J, the gap between germline ends came to 21 bases. CDR3 length equals 16 residues.

This clonotype was recorded at least ten times. The genes are TRBV6-5 and TRBJ2-1; D uncertain. The V gene's germline CDR1 is MNHEY and CDR2 SVGAGI. The CDR3 length is 11 residues. Trimming removed 9 bases at V and 6 bases at J, with 9 bases between. The CDR3 loop is CASGWANEQFF. The DNA for the CDR3 is TGTGCCAGTGGTTGGGCCAATGAGCAGTTCTTC.

The chain couples TRBV11-2 to TRBJ2-2, with 11 bases identical to TRBD1. CDR1 SGHAT and CDR2 FQNNGV come from the germline V gene. There are 17 residues in the CDR3. V gave up 4 bases and J gave up 5 bases; unmatched junction bases: 9. The CDR3 sequence: CASSSRLGTGGTGELFF. CDR3 sequence (DNA): TGTGCCAGCAGCTCCCGGCTCGGGACAGGGGGAACCGGGGAGCTGTTTTTT.

The table lists this clonotype with a few counts. The chain combines TRBV7-2 with TRBJ2-7, with TRBD2 matching over 16 bases. Germline assignment: CDR1 SGHTA and CDR2 FQGNSA. V lost 3 bases and J lost 7; bases outside the gene matches: 6. This CDR3 comprises 16 residues. The CDR3 protein is CASSLGTSGGAIEQYV. The CDR3, as DNA: TGTGCCAGCAGCTTGGGGACTAGCGGGGGGGCGATTGAGCAGTACGTC.

The V call is TRBV3-1, the J call TRBJ2-7; D remains unclear. Trimming took off 4 bases at V and 6 bases at J, with 16 bases between the two ends. The CDR3 extends over 14 amino acids. Germline V gives CDR1 LGHDT, CDR2 YNNKEL (reference sequence). CDR3 coding DNA: TGTGCCAGCAGCCCCCCGAATCAAATCGGCGAGCAGTACTTC. Translating gives CASSPPNQIGEQYF.

This clonotype has a handful of counts. The V call is TRBV6-1, the J call TRBJ2-1, with 7 bases aligning to TRBD2. Losses at the gene ends were 0 bases for V and 8 bases for J; bases not matched to a gene: 7. The germline CDR1 and CDR2 sequences are MNHNS and SASEGT. The CDR3 runs to 15 residues. In DNA, the CDR3 is TGTGCCAGCAGTGAAGCGGGAGGGCCAACCGATGAGCAGTTCTTC. This encodes CASSEAGGPTDEQFF.

The gene calls are TRBV12-5 and TRBJ2-5; 10 bases align to TRBD1. Germline-derived CDR1 and CDR2 are LGHNT and FRNRAP. V lost 1 base to trimming and J lost 1 base; unmatched junction nucleotides: 0. This CDR3 has 15 amino acids. The CDR3 DNA reads TGTGCTAGTGGTTTGGGACAGGGGGCCCAAGAGACCCAGTACTTC. Translation: CASGLGQGAQETQYF. Using reference TRBV12-5 and TRBJ2-5 for the parts outside the CDR3, the full variable domain is DARVTQTPRHKVTEMGQEVTMRCQPILGHNTVFWYRQTMMQGLELLAYFRNRAPLDDSGMPKDRFSAEMPDATLATLKIQPSEPRDSAVYFCASGLGQGAQETQYFGPGTRLLVL.

This clonotype showed up many times. This chain joins TRBV16 and TRBJ1-5, with D perhaps TRBD1 (6 bases). The germline V gene has CDR1 KGHSY and CDR2 FQNENV. The CDR3 contains 13 residues. The V and J ends lost 6 bases and 5 bases respectively, with 11 bases between them. DNA for the CDR3: TGTGCCAGCAGTCCAGACAGGTATCAGCCCCAGCATTTT. This gives the protein CASSPDRYQPQHF.

This rearrangement joins TRBV10-3 to TRBJ2-3; D tentatively reads TRBD1 or TRBD2 (6 bases each). Trimming shortened V by 0 bases and J by 5 bases, and 12 bases separated the two germline ends. CDR1 ENHRY and CDR2 SYGVKD come from the germline V gene. This CDR3 has 15 amino acids. The CDR3 protein is CAISESGGEGDTQYF. The CDR3 bases are TGTGCCATCAGTGAGTCCGGGGGCGAGGGAGATACGCAGTATTTT.

The chain links TRBV6-1 to TRBJ2-3; possibly TRBD2 for D (5 bases). Germline assignment: CDR1 MNHNS and CDR2 SASEGT. The CDR3 is 15 amino acids. Deletions cut 1 base from V and 4 bases from J, with 12 bases between. CDR3 sequence reads: CASSEGKMRADTQYF. CDR3 in DNA: TGTGCCAGCAGTGAAGGCAAAATGAGGGCAGATACGCAGTATTTT.

This clonotype was detected many times. The CDR3 here is CASSLGQGPDTQYF. CDR3 nucleotide sequence: TGTGCCAGCAGTCTTGGACAGGGGCCAGATACGCAGTATTTT. The V gene is TRBV6-1, the J gene TRBJ2-3; 9 positions match TRBD1. Trimming took 5 bases from V and 4 from J; bases not matched to a gene: 4. The CDR3 extends over 14 amino acids. CDR1 and CDR2 from the germline V gene are MNHNS and SASEGT.

Only a few counts were recorded for this clonotype. V gene TRBV10-3 combines with J gene TRBJ2-5, with unresolved D. There are 12 residues in the CDR3. Germline assignment: CDR1 ENHRY and CDR2 SYGVKD. V lost 7 bases and J lost 2, with 8 bases in between. The CDR3 DNA reads TGTGCCATCAAAAGTTCACAAGAGACCCAGTACTTC. Translation gives CAIKSSQETQYF.

This clonotype has more than one count but fewer than ten. The chain joins TRBV5-1 to TRBJ2-3; TRBD1 is a possible D gene (6 bases). Germline V gene sequence: CDR1 SGHRS, CDR2 YFSETQ. V lost 0 bases and J lost 1, with 12 bases in between. The CDR3 is 16 residues long. This chain's CDR3 is CASSLAWGHGTDTQYF. The CDR3 coding sequence is TGCGCCAGCAGCTTGGCGTGGGGGCATGGCACAGATACGCAGTATTTT.

The V call is TRBV28, the J call TRBJ2-1; D uncertain. Germline V gene lookup returns CDR1 MDHEN and CDR2 SYDVKM. The CDR3 runs 11 residues. The V and J ends lost 6 bases and 8 bases respectively, with 8 bases between them. CDR3 protein: CASRRYDEQFF. The CDR3, as DNA: TGTGCCAGCAGAAGATACGATGAGCAGTTCTTC.

At least ten counts were recorded for this clonotype. V and J are TRBV28 and TRBJ2-2; D is perhaps TRBD1 (6 bases). In germline, CDR1 is MDHEN, CDR2 SYDVKM. The CDR3 spans 15 residues. V lost 6 bases and J 5 bases, leaving 16 bases between the germline ends. DNA for the CDR3: TGTGCCAGCAGGCCCAACAGGGTTGGGACCGGGGAGCTGTTTTTT. Translating gives CASRPNRVGTGELFF.

The rearrangement joins TRBV5-5 to TRBJ2-6; weak D call: TRBD1 (5 bases). The V end was cut by 0 bases, the J end by 0 bases, with 10 bases between. Germline V gene data show CDR1 as SGHKS and CDR2 as YYEKEE (reference sequence). This CDR3 comprises 17 residues. The CDR3 sequence is CASSLEGQISGANVLTF. The CDR3 bases are TGTGCCAGCAGCTTGGAGGGGCAGATCTCTGGGGCCAACGTCCTGACTTTC. Full variable domain (missing parts from reference TRBV5-5 and TRBJ2-6): DAGVTQSPTHLIKTRGQQVTLRCSPISGHKSVSWYQQVLGQGPQFIFQYYEKEERGRGNFPDRFSARQFPNYSSELNVNALLLGDSALYLCASSLEGQISGANVLTFGAGSRLTVL.

This clonotype was picked up many times. The genes are TRBV6-5 and TRBJ1-1; D is perhaps TRBD1 (6 bases). Trimming took off 4 bases at V and 3 bases at J, with 15 bases between the two ends. Germline assignment: CDR1 MNHEY and CDR2 SVGAGI. The CDR3 contains 15 residues. Written as DNA, the CDR3 is TGTGCCAGCAGTTTCGGGGGCATGGGGGACACTGAAGCTTTCTTT. Amino acids: CASSFGGMGDTEAFF.

Ten or more counts support this clonotype. This chain links TRBV9 with TRBJ2-5; 7 positions agree with TRBD2. The J segment lost 0 bases and the V segment lost 3 bases, leaving 5 bases of the junction unmatched. The CDR3 consists of 15 residues. The germline gives CDR1 SGDLS, CDR2 YYNGEE. The DNA of the CDR3 is TGTGCCAGCAGCGCCCGAAGCGGGAACCAAGAGACCCAGTACTTC. The encoded protein is CASSARSGNQETQYF.

The chain has TRBV7-6 and TRBJ2-2; no definite D call. With 2 bases removed from V and 3 bases from J, the gap between germline ends came to 10 bases. Germline V gene data show CDR1 as SGHVS and CDR2 as FNYEAQ. The CDR3 sequence is 15 residues long. The CDR3 region is CASSLSLDYTGELFF. CDR3 sequence (DNA): TGTGCCAGCAGCTTAAGTCTTGACTACACCGGGGAGCTGTTTTTT.

This clonotype was found a few times. The V call is TRBV28, the J call TRBJ2-7, with 14 bases identical to TRBD2. CDR3 length equals 16 residues. The V and J ends lost 2 bases and 3 bases, in that order; junction bases with no gene match: 3. Germline CDR1 MDHEN, CDR2 SYDVKM. The CDR3 DNA reads TGTGCCAGCAGTTTACCTGGACTAGCGGGAGGCTACGAGCAGTACTTC. This codes for CASSLPGLAGGYEQYF.